This T cell receptor (beta chain) appears in the sequencing data of a study of cytomegalovirus exposure and HLA in healthy donors. Study-level points and caveats: Some TCR beta chains (about 180 of them) were listed as cytomegalovirus-associated. Earlier analysis found most TCR beta V segments productive about 90% or about 30% of the time.

About this clone: Its specificity is not known.

The CDR3 sequence is 14 residues long. Trimming took 2 bases from V and 5 from J, leaving 12 bases between them. Looked up from germline, CDR1 is MDHEN and CDR2 is SYDVKM. Primers: 60 Vbeta forward and 13 Jbeta reverse. The table came from immunoSEQ multiplex PCR; TCRdb's copy has only in-frame clones and leaves some out. The repertoire holds roughly 300,000 clones, with around 86% as singletons. Nominal health characterized the donors when sampled, though unrecorded immune exposures were likely. Specimen: PBMCs. The sequence came from a man between 35 and 55 years old in good health and CMV-seropositive. The rearrangement links TRBV28 to TRBJ1-1; D call uncertain. The CDR3: CASSLPWRRTEAFF. CDR3 coding DNA: TGTGCCAGCAGTTTACCATGGAGGCGAACTGAAGCTTTCTTT.